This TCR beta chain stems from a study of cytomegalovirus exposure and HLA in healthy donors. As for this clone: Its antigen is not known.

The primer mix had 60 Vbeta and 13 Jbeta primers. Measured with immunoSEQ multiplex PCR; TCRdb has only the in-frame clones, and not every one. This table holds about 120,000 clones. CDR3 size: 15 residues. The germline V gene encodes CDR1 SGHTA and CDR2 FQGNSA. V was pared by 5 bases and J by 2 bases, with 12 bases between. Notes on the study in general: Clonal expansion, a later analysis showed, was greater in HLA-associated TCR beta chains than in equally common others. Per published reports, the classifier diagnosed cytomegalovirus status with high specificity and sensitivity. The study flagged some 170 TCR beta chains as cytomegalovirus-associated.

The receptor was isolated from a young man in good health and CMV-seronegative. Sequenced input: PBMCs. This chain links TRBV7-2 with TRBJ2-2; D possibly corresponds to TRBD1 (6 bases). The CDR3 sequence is CASSHLDSNTGELFF. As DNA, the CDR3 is TGTGCCAGCAGCCATCTGGACAGTAACACCGGGGAGCTGTTTTTT.